These 20 T cell receptor beta chains share one sample of origin, sequenced in a study of shared clonotypes between healthy human individuals. TCRdb's table, derived via immunoSEQ multiplex PCR, lists solely in-frame clones and lacks some. Among roughly 1,100,000 clones listed, roughly 80% were seen once. The sequencing input was memory CD4+ T cells sorted from blood. Subset given: CD45RA-negative fraction. The receptors come from a man younger than 30 in good health.

This sequence joins TRBV28 and TRBJ1-1; possible D gene TRBD1, 6 bases. The CDR3 extends over 16 amino acids. V was cut by 3 bases and J by 1 base, with 15 bases left in between. From germline, CDR1 is MDHEN and CDR2 SYDVKM. The CDR3 reads CASSLGGAVRNTEAFF. DNA for the CDR3: TGTGCCAGCAGTTTGGGGGGGGCGGTGAGGAACACTGAAGCTTTCTTT.

The count of this clone is one. V is TRBV4-1 and J is TRBJ1-4, with a weak D call TRBD1 (5 bases). Germline V gene sequence: CDR1 MGHRA, CDR2 YSYEKL. Trimming removed 7 bases at V and 6 bases at J, with 18 bases between. This CDR3 region has 15 residues. CDR3 DNA: TGCGCCAGCACCCCTGGGGGGACGGCGGATGAAAAACTGTTTTTT. Protein product: CASTPGGTADEKLFF.

The gene calls are TRBV29-1 and TRBJ1-1; 9 nucleotides line up with TRBD1. The CDR3 has 14 residues. Losses at the gene ends were 7 bases for V and 2 bases for J; bases not matched to a gene: 8. Germline CDR1 reads SQVTM; CDR2 reads ANQGSEA. This CDR3 reads CSASTGGGNTEAFF. In nucleotides, the CDR3 is TGCAGCGCTTCGACAGGGGGGGGAAACACTGAAGCTTTCTTT.

The V gene is TRBV5-1, the J gene TRBJ2-1; TRBD2 matches at 8 bases. Trimming at V came to 4 bases and at J to 3 bases, leaving 6 bases not matched to a gene. Germline CDR1 SGHRS, CDR2 YFSETQ. CDR3 size: 15 residues. Here the CDR3 reads CASSKTSDYYNEQFF. CDR3 in DNA: TGCGCCAGCAGCAAGACTAGCGACTACTACAATGAGCAGTTCTTC.

V usage is TRBV7-8 and J usage is TRBJ2-1; TRBD1 matches at 9 bases. Germline trimming cut 5 bases from V and 6 bases from J; bases unmatched to any gene: 8. This CDR3 region has 15 residues. Germline V gives CDR1 SGHVS, CDR2 FQNEAQ. The CDR3 spells CASSQTTGGSNEQFF. CDR3 DNA sequence: TGTGCCAGCAGCCAGACCACAGGGGGCTCCAATGAGCAGTTCTTC.

This clone was observed a single time. The V gene is TRBV7-8, the J gene TRBJ2-5, with D possibly TRBD2 on 6 matching bases. The assigned J gene may be wrong: the sequence end matches TRBJ2-7 better. This CDR3 comprises 13 residues. Germline CDR1 is SGHVS and CDR2 is FQNEAQ. For the CDR3, the DNA is TGTGCCAGCAGCTTAGCGGGGGGCTACGAGCAGTACTTC. Protein sequence: CASSLAGGYEQYF.

CDR3 bases: TGTGCCAGCTCACCTCCGTTTAGTAGCTACGAGCAGTACTTC. Translation: CASSPPFSSYEQYF. The rearrangement links TRBV18 to TRBJ2-7; D is unclear. Germline V gives CDR1 KGHSH, CDR2 LQKENI. The CDR3 spans 14 residues. V dropped 3 bases and J dropped 3 bases, with 12 bases sitting between them.

The chain couples TRBV15 to TRBJ2-2, with D maybe TRBD1 (5 bases). CDR1 LNHNV and CDR2 YYDKDF come from the germline V gene (reference sequence). V lost 5 bases and J 2 bases, leaving 15 bases between the germline ends. The CDR3 length is 16 residues. The CDR3 region is CATSPLNQGNTGELFF. Here the CDR3 DNA reads TGTGCCACCAGCCCCCTTAACCAGGGCAACACCGGGGAGCTGTTTTTT.

In this sample, this clone turned up once. J is TRBJ1-5 and V is TRBV5-1, with D tentatively TRBD1 (5 bases). This CDR3 spans 18 amino acids. Looked up from germline, CDR1 is SGHRS and CDR2 is YFSETQ. V lost 0 bases and J lost 0, with 16 bases in between. The CDR3 reads CASSLVGRGDVSNQPQHF. In nucleotides, the CDR3 is TGCGCCAGCAGCTTGGTGGGTCGGGGCGACGTTAGCAATCAGCCCCAGCATTTT.

This chain links TRBV4-2 with TRBJ2-3; D might be TRBD2 (7 bases). V shed 1 base and J shed 5 bases, with 13 bases lying between them. The germline gives CDR1 LGHNA, CDR2 YNFKEQ. The CDR3 sequence is 15 residues long. DNA of the CDR3: TGTGCCAGCAGCCAAGCCAGAGGGGGGGGAGATACGCAGTATTTT. Its translation: CASSQARGGGDTQYF.

The rearrangement links TRBV6-5 to TRBJ2-1; 14 bases line up with TRBD2. This CDR3 is built from 15 residues. J lost 6 bases, V lost 6 bases, and 4 bases had no gene match. Germline V gene sequence: CDR1 MNHEY, CDR2 SVGAGI. The CDR3 reads CASSRGTSGSNEQFF. DNA for the CDR3: TGTGCCAGCAGCCGGGGGACTAGCGGGAGCAATGAGCAGTTCTTC.

The genes are TRBV6-5 and TRBJ1-6; D uncertain. V was clipped by 8 bases and J by 7 bases, with 15 bases between them. This CDR3 is 14 amino acids long. CDR1 is MNHEY and CDR2 is SVGAGI in the germline V gene. The CDR3 here is CASQPGIGNSPLHF. The DNA of the CDR3 is TGTGCCAGCCAACCGGGAATCGGGAATTCACCCCTCCACTTT.

The CDR3 nucleotides are TGTGCCAGCAGCCAAGACAGGGCTGCTGAAGCTTTCTTT. Translating it yields CASSQDRAAEAFF. The V call is TRBV14, the J call TRBJ1-1, with a tentative D call TRBD1 (5 bases). Germline V gene data show CDR1 as SGHDN and CDR2 as FVKESK. Trimming pared 0 bases from V and 6 bases from J, leaving 8 bases between. The CDR3 has 13 amino acids.

Concerning this clone: This may stem from a read error, because a much larger clone lies one nucleotide away. The identical CDR3 is also encoded by other nucleotide sequences in the sample. This sequence joins TRBV28 and TRBJ2-2; D is possibly TRBD1 (5 bases). V was trimmed by 6 bases and J by 8 bases, leaving 13 bases between them. The CDR3 is 13 residues long. Germline V CDR1 and CDR2: MDHEN, SYDVKM. This CDR3 is CASRRRAGGELFF. CDR3 DNA sequence: TGTGCCAGCAGACGCAGGGCAGGTGGGGAGCTGTTTTTT.

The gene calls are TRBV2 and TRBJ2-3; D possibly corresponds to TRBD2 (7 bases). With 0 bases removed from V and 3 bases from J, the gap between germline ends came to 13 bases. The CDR3 spans 16 residues. The germline gives CDR1 SNHLY, CDR2 FYNNEI. This CDR3 reads CASSEAGGPKTDTQYF. The CDR3, as DNA: TGTGCCAGCAGTGAAGCGGGGGGGCCGAAGACAGATACGCAGTATTTT.

The chain links TRBV5-1 to TRBJ1-1, with 7 bases fitting TRBD1. The germline V gene encodes CDR1 SGHRS and CDR2 YFSETQ. The CDR3 totals 15 residues. J was trimmed by 3 bases and V by 4 bases; bases with no gene match: 9. In DNA form, the CDR3 reads TGCGCCAGCAGCGAATCCTCCAGGGGGGACACTGAAGCTTTCTTT. It codes for CASSESSRGDTEAFF.

This clone was seen at least ten times. The V gene is TRBV7-9, the J gene TRBJ1-6; maybe TRBD1 (6 bases). Germline assignment: CDR1 SEHNR and CDR2 FQNEAQ (reference sequence). This CDR3 contains 16 residues. Between the trimmed V and J ends, which lost 0 bases and 5 bases, there was a span of 11 bases. The CDR3 DNA is TGTGCCAGCAGCTTAGCTTGGGGGGCAAATAATTCACCCCTCCACTTT. This sequence encodes CASSLAWGANNSPLHF. Looking up the rest from reference TRBV7-9 and TRBJ1-6 gives the full variable domain: DTGVSQNPRHKITKRGQNVTFRCDPISEHNRLYWYRQTLGQGPEFLTYFQNEAQLEKSRLLSDRFSAERPKGSFSTLEIQRTEQGDSAMYLCASSLAWGANNSPLHFGNGTRLTVT.

This clone was observed a handful of times. The chain uses TRBV30 and TRBJ1-1; D not resolved. The V end was cut by 3 bases, the J end by 4 bases, with 9 bases between. Germline V gives CDR1 GTSNPN, CDR2 SVGIG (reference sequence). This CDR3 has 12 amino acids. The DNA for the CDR3 is TGTGCCTGGAGAGGGCGGAGCACTGAAGCTTTCTTT. Amino acid sequence: CAWRGRSTEAFF.

This chain connects TRBV5-1 to TRBJ2-7; D is ambiguous. Germline values: CDR1 SGHRS, CDR2 YFSETQ. Trimming removed 0 bases at V and 7 bases at J, with 14 bases between. The CDR3 loop spans 14 amino acids. The CDR3 spells CASSLGVSSREQYF. DNA for the CDR3: TGCGCCAGCAGCTTGGGTGTCAGTTCGAGAGAGCAGTACTTC.

The chain has TRBV6-1 and TRBJ2-7; 11 bases agree with TRBD2. CDR3 length: 13 amino acids. Germline V gene data show CDR1 as MNHNS and CDR2 as SASEGT. Germline trimming cut 10 bases from V and 6 bases from J; bases unmatched to any gene: 8. The CDR3 spells CATSTSGRPEQYF. The CDR3 nucleotides are TGTGCCACGTCCACTAGCGGGAGACCCGAGCAGTACTTC.